The clone carrying this T cell receptor (beta chain) occurred many times. What it binds is unknown. TCRbeta library preparation incorporated unique molecular identifiers. MiXCR, run by TCRdb on the PCR reads, gives a single entry per CDR3 protein. The top ten clones hold 2% to 2.5% of a sample with approximately 500,000 distinct CDR3 sequences, about 10% of them seen once. This sample is drawn from a study of T-cell reconstitution after alpha-beta-depleted transplantation in children. Study findings and constraints: Approximately two months post-transplant, alpha-beta T cells reportedly originated from several hundred expanded graft clones. Diversity of TCRbeta at day 60 was high in some patients, arising from surviving recipient T cells and thymic progenitors. When one year had passed after transplant, most T-cell counts and diversity came from newly produced T cells.

Trimming cost V 1 base and J 10 bases, with 17 bases left between them. CDR3 length: 15 residues. From germline, CDR1 is MGHRA and CDR2 YSYEKL. The rearrangement joins TRBV4-1 to TRBJ2-1; TRBD1 or TRBD2 may be the D gene (6 bases each). This sequence originates from a child under 10 years old with inherited bone marrow failure, due to receive a stem cell transplant. The sample was PBMCs, taken before TCRalphabeta/CD19-depleted stem cell transplant. The CDR3 DNA sequence: TGCGCCAGCAGCCAAGGGGGGGCCCTATTGGGGGAGCAGTTCTTC. This sequence encodes CASSQGGALLGEQFF.